Presented here are 24 T cell receptor beta chains from one specimen sequenced in a study of vaccination and CD4 T cells after COVID-19. Treatment indicated: roughly 11-day PBMC culture with coronavirus spike peptide pools or control peptides (ViraFEST assay). No antigen is known for these receptors. With the Oncomine TCR Beta short-read assay, DNA from cultured CD4+ T cells was sequenced. One entry per CDR3 protein results from TCRdb running MiXCR on the PCR reads. The sample shows 15,000 to 20,000 distinct CDR3 sequences, over 25% of them seen only once. Sequencing was done on a sample of cultured CD4+ T cells from blood. Receptors originate from a human donor with COVID-19.

The chain links TRBV21-1 to TRBJ1-6. TRBV21-1 is flagged as a pseudogene. This CDR3 has 12 residues. The CDR3 bases are TGTGCCAGCAGCAACCGACGCTCACCCCTCCACTTT. Amino acid sequence: CASSNRRSPLHF.

The rearrangement uses TRBV6-1 and TRBJ1-2; tentatively, D is TRBD1 (6 bases). Per the germline V gene, CDR1 is MNHNS and CDR2 is SASEGT. CDR3 size: 13 residues. The V end was cut by 5 bases, the J end by 4 bases, with 11 bases between. In DNA, the CDR3 is TGTGCCAGCAGTCCCCAGGGGCCCTATGGCTACACCTTC. This sequence encodes CASSPQGPYGYTF.

This chain connects TRBV7-8 to TRBJ2-3; D uncertain. Germline values: CDR1 SGHVS, CDR2 FQNEAQ. The CDR3 has 14 residues. With 3 bases removed from V and 2 bases from J, the gap between germline ends came to 9 bases. The CDR3 reads CASSFAGATDTQYF. CDR3 coding DNA: TGTGCCAGCAGCTTCGCAGGAGCCACAGATACGCAGTATTTT.

About this clonotype itself: The junction differs from germline at one of its ends, possibly a read error. The rearrangement joins TRBV7-2 to TRBJ2-5; D gene unclear. The CDR3 covers 15 residues. In germline, CDR1 is SGHTA, CDR2 FQGNSA. CDR3 sequence (DNA): TGCGCCAGCAGCCAAGTCGGCACGCTGCAGGAGACCCAGTACTTC. Amino acids: CASSQVGTLQETQYF.

CDR3 nucleotide sequence: TGCGCCAGCAGCCAAGGACGGAGCACCGGGGAGCTGTTTTTT. This sequence encodes CASSQGRSTGELFF. V is TRBV4-3 and J is TRBJ2-2; D gene unclear. The V and J ends lost 1 base and 4 bases respectively, with 7 bases between them. The CDR3 has 14 amino acids. The germline V gene has CDR1 LGHNA and CDR2 YSLEER.

This clonotype ranks as medium-sized. This chain uses TRBV27 with TRBJ1-6, with D maybe TRBD1 (6 bases). From germline, CDR1 is MNHEY and CDR2 SMNVEV (reference sequence). This CDR3 spans 16 amino acids. V was cut by 5 bases and J by 9 bases, with 20 bases left in between. CDR3 in amino acids: CASSLNRDTRPSPLHF. CDR3 nucleotide sequence: TGTGCCAGCAGTCTAAACCGGGACACGAGACCTTCACCCCTCCACTTT.

This clonotype was seen a handful of times. The V call is TRBV11-2, the J call TRBJ1-2; 7 bases fit TRBD1. In germline, CDR1 is SGHAT, CDR2 FQNNGV. The CDR3 runs to 13 residues. After removal of 5 bases from V and 4 bases from J, the junction contained 4 bases not matched to a gene. The CDR3: CASSAGTVYGYTF. The DNA for the CDR3 is TGTGCCAGCAGCGCCGGGACAGTCTATGGCTACACCTTC. The complete variable domain, with remaining parts taken from reference TRBV11-2 and TRBJ1-2, reads EAGVAQSPRYKIIEKRQSVAFWCNPISGHATLYWYQQILGQGPKLLIQFQNNGVVDDSQLPKDRFSAERLKGVDSTLKIQPAKLEDSAVYLCASSAGTVYGYTFGSGTRLTVV.

This clonotype turned up a few times. Mismatch with germline at one junction end may stem from a read error. J is TRBJ1-1 and V is TRBV2; D gene uncertain. The germline V gene encodes CDR1 SNHLY and CDR2 FYNNEI. The CDR3 is 14 residues long. The CDR3 nucleotides are TGTGCCAGCAGTACCAGTCTGTTGAACGCTGAAGCTTTCTTT. Its translation is CASSTSLLNAEAFF.

The chain employs TRBV12-3 or TRBV12-4 and TRBJ2-4; D remains ambiguous. Trimming took 4 bases from V and 1 from J, leaving 5 bases between them. CDR3 size: 13 residues. CDR3 sequence (DNA): TGTGCCAGCAGTTCGAGGGCCAAAAACATTCAGTACTTC. Its protein product is CASSSRAKNIQYF.

This clonotype was seen a handful of times. This chain connects TRBV20-1 to TRBJ2-3; no clear D. Trimming left V 5 bases short and J 4 bases short, with 10 bases between. CDR3 size: 12 residues. CDR1 and CDR2 (germline): DFQATT, SNEGSKA (reference sequence). CDR3 DNA sequence: TGCAGTGCTTGGTCGCGGCCAGATACGCAGTATTTT. Amino acids: CSAWSRPDTQYF.

This clonotype has only a few counts. J is TRBJ2-1 and V is TRBV6-1; TRBD2 agrees at 15 bases. Trimming took 5 bases from V and 10 from J; bases not matched to a gene: 3. Germline CDR1 reads MNHNS; CDR2 reads SASEGT. The CDR3 has 14 residues. CDR3 in DNA: TGTGCCAGCAGTCTCGGGACTAGCGGGGGGGAGCAGTTCTTC. It specifies CASSLGTSGGEQFF.

The chain has TRBV30 and TRBJ1-5; D may be TRBD1 (6 bases). The CDR3 spans 14 residues. The V gene lost 0 bases and the J gene lost 7 bases, with 13 bases spanning the gap. Germline-derived CDR1 and CDR2 are GTSNPN and SVGIG (reference sequence). The CDR3 spells CAWSVSTGQQPQHF. CDR3 DNA sequence: TGTGCCTGGAGTGTATCGACAGGCCAACAGCCCCAGCATTTT.

As DNA, the CDR3 is TGTGCCAGCAGCCCAGACTCTGGAAACACCATATATTTT. Its translation is CASSPDSGNTIYF. V usage is TRBV9 and J usage is TRBJ1-3; D ambiguous. V shed 4 bases and J shed 0 bases, with 5 bases lying between them. Germline V gene lookup returns CDR1 SGDLS and CDR2 YYNGEE. CDR3 length: 13 amino acids.

The genes are TRBV19 and TRBJ2-7; maybe TRBD2 (6 bases). Germline CDR1 reads LNHDA; CDR2 reads SQIVND (reference sequence). The CDR3 is made up of 15 amino acids. V dropped 5 bases and J dropped 3 bases, with 17 bases sitting between them. CDR3 amino acids: CASSLLEGGGYEQYF. The CDR3 nucleotides are TGTGCCAGTAGTTTATTGGAGGGAGGCGGCTACGAGCAGTACTTC.

The rearrangement links TRBV7-9 to TRBJ1-2; 7 positions agree with TRBD1. V was clipped by 5 bases and J by 4 bases; unmatched bases: 13. Germline V lookup: CDR1 SEHNR, CDR2 FQNEAQ (reference sequence). This CDR3 contains 16 residues. The CDR3 loop is CASSGMTGSGSYGYTF. The DNA for the CDR3 is TGTGCCAGCAGCGGGATGACAGGGTCAGGGAGCTATGGCTACACCTTC.

This clonotype ranks as large. The chain has TRBV25-1 and TRBJ1-5; 7 bases map to TRBD1. CDR1 is MGHDK and CDR2 is SYGVNS in the germline V gene. The CDR3 extends over 14 amino acids. The V gene end was trimmed by 5 bases and the J gene end by 3 bases; junction bases not matched to a gene: 4. Here the CDR3 DNA reads TGTGCCAGCAGTACACAGGGGCTCAATCAGCCCCAGCATTTT. Translated: CASSTQGLNQPQHF. The whole variable domain, filled in from reference TRBV25-1 and TRBJ1-5, reads EADIYQTPRYLVIGTGKKITLECSQTMGHDKMYWYQQDPGMELHLIHYSYGVNSTEKGDLSSESTVSRIRTEHFPLTLESARPSHTSQYLCASSTQGLNQPQHFGDGTRLSIL.

The table lists this clonotype with a few counts. This chain joins TRBV24-1 and TRBJ2-3, with D maybe TRBD1 (6 bases). Trimming shortened V by 5 bases and J by 5 bases, and 13 bases separated the two germline ends. This CDR3 has 14 amino acids. The germline gives CDR1 KGHDR, CDR2 SFDVKD. The CDR3 DNA reads TGTGCCACCAGTGTCGCAGGGGCGGGAGATACGCAGTATTTT. It yields the protein CATSVAGAGDTQYF.

This clonotype was seen only a few times. The rearrangement links TRBV7-2 to TRBJ1-3; 11 bases fit TRBD1. CDR1 is SGHTA, CDR2 FQGNSA, per germline. The CDR3 extends over 17 amino acids. The V and J ends lost 0 bases and 3 bases, in that order; junction bases with no gene match: 4. CDR3 DNA sequence: TGTGCCAGCAGCTTAGCCCGGGACAGGGGGAGTGGAAACACCATATATTTT. Its translation is CASSLARDRGSGNTIYF. The full variable domain, its missing parts supplied by reference TRBV7-2 and TRBJ1-3, is GAGVSQSPSNKVTEKGKDVELRCDPISGHTALYWYRQSLGQGLEFLIYFQGNSAPDKSGLPSDRFSAERTGGSVSTLTIQRTQQEDSAVYLCASSLARDRGSGNTIYFGEGSWLTVV.

This clonotype occurred a few times. This chain links TRBV20-1 with TRBJ1-3; weak D call: TRBD1 (5 bases). In germline, CDR1 is DFQATT, CDR2 SNEGSKA (reference sequence). V shed 2 bases and J shed 2 bases, with 13 bases lying between them. The CDR3 consists of 15 residues. CDR3 in DNA: TGCAGTGCTAGATGGACAACGGATCCTGGAAACACCATATATTTT. Translation gives CSARWTTDPGNTIYF.

The V gene is TRBV30, the J gene TRBJ1-1; D perhaps matches TRBD1 (5 bases). The V end lost 4 bases, the J end lost 2 bases, and 11 bases lay between the germline ends. This CDR3 is 13 amino acids long. Germline values: CDR1 GTSNPN, CDR2 SVGIG (reference sequence). The CDR3 region is CAWTPGPNTEAFF. The DNA for the CDR3 is TGTGCCTGGACCCCGGGGCCTAACACTGAAGCTTTCTTT.

This sequence joins TRBV23-1 and TRBJ1-2; possibly TRBD1 for D (6 bases). TRBV23-1 is treated as an ORF (open reading frame) with a function not yet certain. V was clipped by 2 bases and J by 1 base, with 11 bases between them. This CDR3 is 15 amino acids long. As DNA, the CDR3 is TGCGCCAGCAGTCAACCGGGACAACATAACTATGGCTACACCTTC. Its protein product is CASSQPGQHNYGYTF.

This clonotype appeared a few times. The V and J genes are TRBV6-1 and TRBJ2-2, with D perhaps given as TRBD1 or TRBD2 (5 bases each). V lost 3 bases and J 4 bases, leaving 18 bases between the germline ends. The CDR3 is 17 residues long. Germline V lookup: CDR1 MNHNS, CDR2 SASEGT. The CDR3 loop reads CASSDAPGRRSTGELFF. The CDR3 DNA reads as TGTGCCAGCAGTGACGCTCCGGGACGGAGATCCACCGGGGAGCTGTTTTTT.

This clonotype occurred once. Because the CDR3 is missing its conserved closing phenylalanine or tryptophan, this is likely a read error. The chain employs TRBV11-3 and TRBJ2-5, with TRBD1 matching over 11 bases. Germline assignment: CDR1 SGHNT and CDR2 YENEEA. The trim removed 5 bases at V and 5 bases at J, leaving 4 bases unmatched. The CDR3 runs to 14 residues. CDR3 sequence reads: CASSRGQGVETQYY. The DNA of the CDR3 is TGTGCCAGCAGCCGGGGACAGGGGGTCGAGACCCAGTACTAC.

A few counts support this clonotype. This chain's CDR3 is CASRGRADTEAFF. In nucleotides, the CDR3 is TGTGCCAGCAGGGGACGGGCGGACACTGAAGCTTTCTTT. The chain has TRBV6-1 and TRBJ1-1, with D possibly matching TRBD1 (5 bases). This CDR3 is 13 amino acids long. Germline V gives CDR1 MNHNS, CDR2 SASEGT. Trimming left V 6 bases short and J 3 bases short, with 11 bases between.